The 9 T cell receptor beta chains presented below share a single source sample, sequenced in a study of blood T cell repertoires in COVID-19. The repertoire was sequenced with immunoSEQ multiplex PCR; TCRdb's copy has only in-frame clones and lacks some. The table shows approximately 86,000 clones, with around four fifths occurring only once. What was sequenced was peripheral blood. These receptors came from a man in his fifties or sixties with acute or convalescent COVID-19.

Only a few counts were recorded for this clone. The V gene is TRBV19, the J gene TRBJ1-1; 10 positions agree with TRBD1. Germline V gene sequence: CDR1 LNHDA, CDR2 SQIVND (reference sequence). The CDR3 sequence is 14 residues long. J was trimmed by 7 bases and V by 6 bases; bases with no gene match: 8. The CDR3 nucleotides read TGTGCCAGTAGGCGGGACAGGGGTGTTAATGAAGCTTTCTTT. Its protein product is CASRRDRGVNEAFF.

CDR3 DNA sequence: TGTGCCAGCAGTTACTGGACAGCGAGAAACAATGAGCAGTTCTTC. As protein: CASSYWTARNNEQFF. The rearrangement links TRBV6-2 or TRBV6-3 to TRBJ2-1, with D possibly being TRBD1 (6 bases). This CDR3 is 15 amino acids long. Per germline, CDR1 MNHEY and CDR2 SVGEGT. Trimming left V 1 base short and J 5 bases short, with 12 bases between.

The chain joins TRBV27 to TRBJ2-1; tentatively, D is TRBD2 (6 bases). Trimming pared 3 bases from V and 0 bases from J, leaving 15 bases between. The CDR3 spans 17 residues. Germline-derived CDR1 and CDR2 are MNHEY and SMNVEV (reference sequence). Here the CDR3 reads CASSFVRSRGSYNEQFF. The DNA for the CDR3 is TGTGCCAGCAGTTTCGTACGGTCGCGGGGCTCCTACAATGAGCAGTTCTTC.

The chain uses TRBV28 and TRBJ2-7; 7 bases line up with TRBD1. Germline V CDR1 and CDR2: MDHEN, SYDVKM. The CDR3 totals 17 residues. J gave up 4 bases and V 4 bases, and 16 bases lay outside the gene matches. DNA of the CDR3: TGTGCCAGCAGTTCACCTATTTTGACAGGGATAGGATACGAGCAGTACTTC. Protein sequence: CASSSPILTGIGYEQYF.

This clone has more than one count but fewer than ten. The chain recombines TRBV5-4 with TRBJ2-7; possible D gene TRBD2, 6 bases. Trimming stripped 0 bases from V and 9 bases from J, with 16 bases between. This CDR3 is built from 14 residues. Germline CDR1 reads SGHNT; CDR2 reads YYREEE (reference sequence). CDR3 sequence: CASSLEGAGSLQYF. The DNA of the CDR3 is TGTGCCAGCAGCTTGGAGGGAGCGGGCTCCCTGCAGTACTTC.

The chain employs TRBV5-6 and TRBJ2-7; D is unclear. The CDR3 spans 11 residues. V was pared by 4 bases and J by 6 bases, with 8 bases between. CDR1 SGHDT and CDR2 YYEEEE come from the germline V gene. In nucleotides, the CDR3 is TGTGCCAGCAGCCGAGTTCGCGAGCAGTACTTC. Its translation is CASSRVREQYF.

This chain joins TRBV18 and TRBJ1-3, with a tentative D call TRBD1 (6 bases). Per the germline V gene, CDR1 is KGHSH and CDR2 is LQKENI. V lost 0 bases to trimming and J lost 4 bases, with 13 bases between them. The CDR3 covers 16 residues. The CDR3 nucleotides read TGTGCCAGCTCACCACCGAATTTCACAGGGGGAAACACCATATATTTT. Amino acid sequence: CASSPPNFTGGNTIYF.

V gene TRBV6-5 combines with J gene TRBJ2-5; TRBD1 matches 7 bases. From germline, CDR1 is MNHEY and CDR2 SVGAGI. Trimming took 4 bases from V and 5 from J; bases not matched to a gene: 7. This CDR3 spans 14 amino acids. The CDR3 loop reads CASSLDRLGETQYF. The CDR3 DNA sequence: TGTGCCAGCAGTTTGGACAGGTTGGGGGAGACCCAGTACTTC.

The V call is TRBV5-8, the J call TRBJ1-1, with D possibly matching TRBD1 (6 bases). The CDR3 spans 15 residues. V was shortened by 4 bases and J by 5 bases, with 18 bases between the two germline ends. Germline lookup yields CDR1 SGHTS and CDR2 YDEGEE. This CDR3 reads CASSQVGGRDTEAFF. The CDR3 DNA follows: TGTGCCAGCAGCCAGGTCGGGGGGCGAGATACTGAAGCTTTCTTT.